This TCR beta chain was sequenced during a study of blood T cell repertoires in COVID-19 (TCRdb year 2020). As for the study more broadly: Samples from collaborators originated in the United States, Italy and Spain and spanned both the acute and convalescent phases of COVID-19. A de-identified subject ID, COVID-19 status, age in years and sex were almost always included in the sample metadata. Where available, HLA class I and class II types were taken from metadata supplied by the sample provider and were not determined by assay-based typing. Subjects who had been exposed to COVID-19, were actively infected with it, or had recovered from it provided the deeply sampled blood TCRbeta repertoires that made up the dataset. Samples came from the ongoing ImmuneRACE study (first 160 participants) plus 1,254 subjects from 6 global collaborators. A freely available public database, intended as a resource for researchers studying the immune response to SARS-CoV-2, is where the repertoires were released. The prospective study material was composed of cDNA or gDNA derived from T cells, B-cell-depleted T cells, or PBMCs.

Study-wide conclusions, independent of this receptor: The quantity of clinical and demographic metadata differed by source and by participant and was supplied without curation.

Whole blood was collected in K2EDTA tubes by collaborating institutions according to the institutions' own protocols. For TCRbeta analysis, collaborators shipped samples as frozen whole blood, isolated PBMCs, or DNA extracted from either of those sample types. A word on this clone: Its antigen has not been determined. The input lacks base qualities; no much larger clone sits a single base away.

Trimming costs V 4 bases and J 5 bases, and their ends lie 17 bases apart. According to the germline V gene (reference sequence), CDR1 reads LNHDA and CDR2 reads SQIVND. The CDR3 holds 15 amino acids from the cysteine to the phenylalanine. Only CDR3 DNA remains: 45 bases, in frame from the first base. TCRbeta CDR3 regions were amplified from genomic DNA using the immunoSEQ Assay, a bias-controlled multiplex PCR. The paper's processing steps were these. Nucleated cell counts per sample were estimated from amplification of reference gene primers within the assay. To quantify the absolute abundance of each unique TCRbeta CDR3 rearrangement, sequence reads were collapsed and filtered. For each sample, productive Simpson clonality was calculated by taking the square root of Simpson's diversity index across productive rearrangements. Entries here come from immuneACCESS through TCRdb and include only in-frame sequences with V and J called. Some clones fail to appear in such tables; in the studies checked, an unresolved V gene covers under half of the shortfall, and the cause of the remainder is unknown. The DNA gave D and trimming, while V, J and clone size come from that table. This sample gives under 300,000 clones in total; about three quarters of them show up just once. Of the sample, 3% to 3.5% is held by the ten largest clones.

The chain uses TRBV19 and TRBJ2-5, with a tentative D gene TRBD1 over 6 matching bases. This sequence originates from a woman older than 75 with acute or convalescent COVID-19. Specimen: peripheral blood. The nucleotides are TGTGCCAGTAGTAAAAGCACAGGGTGGGGGGAGACCCAGTACTTC. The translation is CASSKSTGWGETQYF.